The 17 T cell receptor beta chains reported below all come from one sample, sequenced in a study of patients and donors after allogeneic stem cell transplantation (dated by TCRdb to the early 2020s). The library was prepared using RT-PCR. The sequencer listed for this sample is NextSeq 550. TCRdb trimmed public reads at Q25 via fastp, called clones via MiXCR and kept in-frame beta chains. Merged by CDR3 protein, the rows form single entries marked with the most common genes and DNA. The sample table shows over 400,000 distinct CDR3 sequences, and about a sixth are seen once. The ten largest clones take up about 7% of the sample. The sample consisted of blood, either unsorted or a sorted T cell fraction (not recorded which). These receptors came from a human donor who was either an allogeneic HSCT recipient or a stem cell or donor lymphocyte infusion donor (not recorded which). It is not recorded whose cells these are; they may come from a transplant donor.

This clonotype came up many times. The chain joins TRBV5-1 to TRBJ1-1; TRBD1 agrees at 8 bases. J gave up 2 bases and V 0 bases, and 12 bases lay outside the gene matches. Germline V gene sequence: CDR1 SGHRS, CDR2 YFSETQ. The CDR3 length is 18 residues. The CDR3 loop reads CASSLGRTGKGGNTEAFF. The CDR3 region has the DNA TGCGCCAGCAGCTTGGGGCGGACAGGGAAGGGGGGTAACACTGAAGCTTTCTTT. The complete variable domain, with remaining parts taken from reference TRBV5-1 and TRBJ1-1, reads KAGVTQTPRYLIKTRGQQVTLSCSPISGHRSVSWYQQTPGQGLQFLFEYFSETQRNKGNFPGRFSGRQFSNSRSEMNVSTLELGDSALYLCASSLGRTGKGGNTEAFFGQGTRLTVV.

This clonotype came up a few times. The rearrangement links TRBV7-9 to TRBJ1-1; possible D gene TRBD1, 5 bases. V was clipped by 0 bases and J by 1 base, with 9 bases between them. This CDR3 region has 15 residues. From germline, CDR1 is SEHNR and CDR2 FQNEAQ (reference sequence). In DNA form, the CDR3 reads TGTGCCAGCAGCTTAGCGATAGGACAGAACACTGAAGCTTTCTTT. This translates into CASSLAIGQNTEAFF.

Worth noting for this clonotype: This sequence may be a read error, since a much larger clone differs from it by one base. The CDR3 nucleotides are TGCTCCAGCACCTTAAATACCCCCCGTCACAATGAGCAGTTCTTC. Translation: CSSTLNTPRHNEQFF. V and J are TRBV5-1 and TRBJ2-1, with unresolved D. CDR3 length: 15 residues. CDR1 and CDR2 (germline): SGHRS, YFSETQ. Full variable domain (remainder filled in from reference TRBV5-1 and TRBJ2-1): KAGVTQTPRYLIKTRGQQVTLSCSPISGHRSVSWYQQTPGQGLQFLFEYFSETQRNKGNFPGRFSGRQFSNSRSEMNVSTLELGDSALYLCSSTLNTPRHNEQFFGPGTRLTVL.

This clonotype has more than one count but fewer than ten. The V gene is TRBV3-1, the J gene TRBJ2-3; D is perhaps TRBD1 (6 bases). The CDR3 is made up of 15 amino acids. The V end was cut by 8 bases, the J end by 0 bases, with 15 bases between. CDR1 and CDR2 from the germline V gene are LGHDT and YNNKEL (reference sequence). The CDR3 sequence is CASWGPANSTDTQYF. In nucleotides, the CDR3 is TGTGCCAGCTGGGGGCCGGCTAATAGCACAGATACGCAGTATTTT.

The chain joins TRBV5-1 to TRBJ2-7; 11 bases line up with TRBD2. With V trimmed by 0 bases and J by 1 base, 6 bases remained unmatched. CDR1 and CDR2 from the germline V gene are SGHRS and YFSETQ. This CDR3 has 17 residues. The CDR3 coding sequence is TGCGCCAGCAGCTTGGATCTAGCGGGGGGAAAATCCTACGAGCAGTACTTC. Protein: CASSLDLAGGKSYEQYF.

This clonotype was recorded a few times. This sequence joins TRBV5-1 and TRBJ2-7; 7 nucleotides align to TRBD1. Germline V gene lookup returns CDR1 SGHRS and CDR2 YFSETQ. The CDR3 runs 13 residues. Trimming at V came to 0 bases and at J to 4 bases, leaving 1 base not matched to a gene. The chain's CDR3 is CASSLVGQYEQYF. The DNA for the CDR3 is TGCGCCAGCAGCTTGGTGGGACAGTACGAGCAGTACTTC.

The gene calls are TRBV10-3 and TRBJ1-5, with D unclear. This CDR3 comprises 13 residues. Trimming took off 3 bases at V and 7 bases at J, with 10 bases between the two ends. Germline lookup yields CDR1 ENHRY and CDR2 SYGVKD. This chain's CDR3 is CAISEEGIQPQHF. The CDR3 nucleotides read TGTGCCATCAGTGAAGAGGGAATCCAGCCCCAGCATTTT.

V and J are TRBV7-9 and TRBJ1-2; weak D call: TRBD1 (5 bases). V lost 1 base and J lost 0, with 15 bases in between. Germline V gene sequence: CDR1 SEHNR, CDR2 FQNEAQ (reference sequence). This CDR3 contains 17 residues. The DNA for the CDR3 is TGTGCCAGCAGCTTAGGTCCCCCGCGGGGACCTAACTATGGCTACACCTTC. It is translated as CASSLGPPRGPNYGYTF.

This chain links TRBV12-3 or TRBV12-4 with TRBJ1-6; 7 bases match TRBD1. V trimming: 7 bases; J trimming: 5 bases; junction bases outside the gene matches: 8. This CDR3 is built from 15 residues. Here the CDR3 reads CASTLTGPDNSPLHF. The CDR3 DNA sequence: TGTGCCAGCACCTTGACAGGGCCCGATAATTCACCCCTCCACTTT.

This clonotype has only a few counts. The chain employs TRBV7-9 and TRBJ1-6; D not resolved. Germline CDR1 is SEHNR and CDR2 is FQNEAQ (reference sequence). The V end lost 6 bases, the J end lost 7 bases, and 16 bases lay between the germline ends. The CDR3 runs 15 residues. CDR3 amino acids: CASRPRTSLNSPLHF. CDR3 DNA sequence: TGTGCCAGCAGGCCTCGGACGAGCCTAAATTCACCCCTCCACTTT.

V is TRBV6-5 and J is TRBJ2-1; tentatively, D is TRBD1 (6 bases). The V end lost 7 bases, the J end lost 10 bases, and 8 bases lay between the germline ends. Germline assignment: CDR1 MNHEY and CDR2 SVGAGI. The length of the CDR3 is 10 residues. The CDR3 is CASTGTEQFF. CDR3 nucleotides: TGTGCCAGCACTGGGACAGAGCAGTTCTTC.

The chain employs TRBV12-3 or TRBV12-4 and TRBJ1-3, with D maybe TRBD1 (6 bases). The V and J ends lost 7 bases and 1 base respectively, with 14 bases between them. CDR3 size: 15 residues. For the CDR3, the DNA is TGTGCCAGCACCACGGGACACACTTCTGGAAACACCATATATTTT. As protein: CASTTGHTSGNTIYF.

This clonotype has only a few counts. This chain links TRBV20-1 with TRBJ1-4; a weak D match, TRBD1 (6 bases). V lost 1 base to trimming and J lost 4 bases, with 10 bases between them. The CDR3 consists of 14 residues. Germline V gives CDR1 DFQATT, CDR2 SNEGSKA (reference sequence). CDR3 in amino acids: CSARAGAVNEKLFF. The DNA for the CDR3 is TGCAGTGCTAGAGCAGGGGCCGTTAATGAAAAACTGTTTTTT.

This chain joins TRBV4-1 and TRBJ2-7; TRBD1 matches at 7 bases. This CDR3 spans 13 amino acids. V was pared by 4 bases and J by 4 bases, with 4 bases of the junction left unmatched. Germline CDR1 and CDR2: MGHRA and YSYEKL. The DNA of the CDR3 is TGCGCCAGCAGCCCGAAGGACAGGTACGAGCAGTACTTC. This translates into CASSPKDRYEQYF.

As DNA, the CDR3 is TGTGCCAGCAGCTCCCACGGGGGGGCGCCCCAAGCTTTCTTT. This encodes CASSSHGGAPQAFF. The chain employs TRBV7-2 and TRBJ1-1, with D tentatively TRBD1 (6 bases). This CDR3 comprises 14 residues. Germline CDR1 and CDR2: SGHTA and FQGNSA. Trimming removed 4 bases at V and 9 bases at J, with 18 bases between.

The V call is TRBV7-2, the J call TRBJ2-5, with D perhaps matching TRBD2 (6 bases). The length of the CDR3 is 12 residues. V was clipped by 1 base and J by 11 bases, with 11 bases between them. The germline V gene has CDR1 SGHTA and CDR2 FQGNSA. The CDR3, as DNA: TGTGCCAGCAGCTTAGGGGGGACTGGGCAGTACTTC. This sequence encodes CASSLGGTGQYF.

In this sample, this clonotype turned up a few times. The chain couples TRBV20-1 to TRBJ2-3, with D unclear. Trimming removed 5 bases at V and 2 bases at J, with 5 bases between. The CDR3 has 11 residues. Germline CDR1 reads DFQATT; CDR2 reads SNEGSKA (reference sequence). The CDR3 region has the DNA TGCAGTGCTTCAAACACAGATACGCAGTATTTT. Its protein is CSASNTDTQYF.